Below, one T cell receptor beta chain is given with its context. Its antigen has not been determined. The sample holds no much larger clone one base away, and base qualities are not on file. Read against the paper, the sample's time point label means: more than three weeks on oral tofacitinib. The treatment or condition label on this specimen signifies: oral pan-JAK inhibitor, 5-10 mg twice daily. Lesional scalp punch biopsies and peripheral blood were obtained from alopecia areata patients. PBMCs were isolated by density centrifugation and stained for CD3, CD4 and CD8, after which CD4+ and CD8+ T cells were sorted on a FACSAria. V is cut back by 6 bases and J by 0 bases, with 4 bases in the junction unmatched. Per the germline V gene, MNHEY is the CDR1 and SVGAGI is the CDR2. Its CDR3 holds 14 amino acids, cysteine through phenylalanine. Left in the record is the CDR3 DNA by itself, 42 bases read in frame from the first base.

These data belong to a study of CD8+ T cells in alopecia areata (dated by TCRdb to the late 2010s). At the level of the whole study: Treated patients were enrolled in an open-label pilot trial of oral tofacitinib at 5 to 10 mg twice daily for moderate-to-severe alopecia areata. On the human side, TCRbeta sequencing was run on scalp tissue and on sorted CD4+ and CD8+ peripheral blood T cells from healthy controls and from alopecia areata patients with either patchy or totalis/universalis disease. The RNA source kit depended on sample type: the PAXgene miRNA kit for fixed scalp, the miRNeasy kit for PBMCs, and the RNeasy kit for mouse skin. The study used high-throughput TCRbeta sequencing to examine T cell clonal expansion in alopecia areata, in both the C3H/HeJ mouse model and human patients. Tofacitinib-treated patients had biopsies at baseline and at 4 and 24 weeks of treatment, with a later scalp biopsy in several patients. The SALT score, which quantifies the percentage of affected scalp surface area, was used to measure disease severity in treated patients. Patients received tofacitinib for 6 to 18 months and were then followed off drug for 6 months to check for delayed response and recurrence. TCRbeta CDR3 regions were amplified by immunoSEQ multiplex PCR with 35 Vbeta forward and 13 Jbeta reverse primers. Scalp clonality was compared among normal scalp (n=4), patchy alopecia areata scalp (n=8), and alopecia totalis/universalis scalp (n=8). On the study overall, not on this receptor specifically: Many expanded lesional clones were found to persist in scalp and blood during tofacitinib treatment, and relapse after treatment cessation may be partly explained by this persistence. Resident alphabeta T cells in normal human skin are also sequenced, complicating scalp TCR repertoire analysis, unlike mouse skin dominated by gammadelta T cells. Higher clonality and more expanded CD8+ clones were observed in lesional scalp than in normal scalp, particularly in alopecia totalis/universalis, a finding suggestive of antigenic drive. Shared TCR sequences between patients were less evident than in mice, which may be partly attributable to HLA diversity in the patient population. The treated cohort was small, with a single nonresponder, so links between baseline CD8+ expansion and response need larger studies. Scalp clonality and the number of expanded CD8+ clones among the top 100 scalp clones were significantly decreased by tofacitinib.

The library was made by the immunoSEQ multiplex PCR assay. To provide template for TCR sequencing, every sample had RNA extracted and reverse transcribed into cDNA. First-strand cDNA was synthesized using SuperScript III with a 2:1 mix of oligo-dT and random hexamers. A synthetic immune receptor repertoire was used to gauge amplification bias, and whatever bias remained was removed computationally. Regarding the original processing steps: Raw reads were preprocessed for error removal, and CDR3 was defined according to IMGT conventions as running from the conserved cysteine to phenylalanine. Clonality was computed as 1 minus the Shannon entropy, with the entropy normalized by log2 of the number of productive unique TCRs. CD4 or CD8 identity of scalp clones was inferred by cross-referencing scalp TCRbeta sequences with sorted blood CD4 and CD8 repertoires. TCRdb holds this immuneACCESS table with in-frame rearrangements only. Some clones are missing; in checked studies, unresolved V genes explain under half, and the rest has no known cause. V and J calls and clone size are copied from that table; D and trimming were computed from the DNA. This sample has 130,000 or so clones in its table, and approximately 57% of those were observed once. The ten top clones hold 4.5% to 6% of the sample.

This TCR was recovered from a human donor with alopecia areata. Sequencing used CD4+ T cells sorted from blood, obtained at week 4, from a patient treated with tofacitinib. The chain is encoded by TRBV6-5 joined to TRBJ2-7, and 8 junctional nucleotides match TRBD2. The sequenced DNA is TGTGCCAGCAGAGTCAGCGGGAGCTCCTACGAGCAGTACTTC. It is translated as CASRVSGSSYEQYF.